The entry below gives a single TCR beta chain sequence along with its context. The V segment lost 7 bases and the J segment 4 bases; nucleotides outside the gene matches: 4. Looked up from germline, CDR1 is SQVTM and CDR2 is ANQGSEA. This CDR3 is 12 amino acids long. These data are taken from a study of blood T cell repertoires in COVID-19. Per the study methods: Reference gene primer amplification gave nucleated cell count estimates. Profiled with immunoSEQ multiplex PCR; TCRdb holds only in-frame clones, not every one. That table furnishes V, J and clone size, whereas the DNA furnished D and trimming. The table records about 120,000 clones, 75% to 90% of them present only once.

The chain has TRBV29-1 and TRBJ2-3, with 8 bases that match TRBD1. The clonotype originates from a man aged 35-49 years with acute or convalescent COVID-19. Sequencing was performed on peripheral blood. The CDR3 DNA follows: TGCAGCGACAGGGGGTCGGCAGATACGCAGTATTTT. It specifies CSDRGSADTQYF.